The T cell receptor (beta chain) under discussion was sequenced for a study of T cell clonality in common variable immunodeficiency. Study outcomes and limitations: Common variable immunodeficiency TCR beta sequences reportedly had fewer deletions and N-nucleotide insertions. Authors noted CVID clonality's cause needs subpopulation repertoire sequencing. Shared TCRbeta clones were fewer between CVID subjects than controls.

This clone was counted between two and nine times. Its specificity is unknown. The read halts 3 residues ahead of the CDR3 end, with the missing end drawn from the germline J gene. Within the sample, other DNA sequences also encode this same CDR3. Sequenced by immunoSEQ multiplex PCR; TCRdb stores in-frame clones only, minus some. The sample was found to contain 25,000 to 35,000 clones, and every one recurs. Diagnosis required reduced IgG, IgA and/or IgM with specific antibody deficiency. Heparinized whole blood, roughly 4.5 to 8 ml, came from each donor. This CDR3 is built from 11 residues. Germline CDR1 and CDR2: GTSNPN and SVGIG (reference sequence).

The TCR originated in a human donor with common variable immunodeficiency. Sequencing was carried out using peripheral blood mononuclear cells. V and J are TRBV30 and TRBJ1-2; D remains unclear. This chain's CDR3 is CAWNLLSGYTF. The sequenced CDR3 bases are TGTGCCTGGAACCTGCTATCCGGC. The entire variable domain, with the rest obtained from reference TRBV30 and TRBJ1-2, is as follows: SQTIHQWPATLVQPVGSPLSLECTVEGTSNPNLYWYRQAAGRGLQLLFYSVGIGQISSEVPQNLSASRPQDRQFILSSKKLLLSDSGFYLCAWNLLSGYTFGSGTRLTVV.